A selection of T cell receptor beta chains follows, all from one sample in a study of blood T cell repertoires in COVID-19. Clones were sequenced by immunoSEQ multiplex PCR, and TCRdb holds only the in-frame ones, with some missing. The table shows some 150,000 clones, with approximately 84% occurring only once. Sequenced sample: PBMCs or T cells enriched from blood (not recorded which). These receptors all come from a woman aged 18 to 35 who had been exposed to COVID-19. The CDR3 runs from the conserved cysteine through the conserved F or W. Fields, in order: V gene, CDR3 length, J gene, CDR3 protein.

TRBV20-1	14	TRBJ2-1	CSASRRERGDEQFF
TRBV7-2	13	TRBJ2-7	CASNRDRGSEQYF
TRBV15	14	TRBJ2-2	CATSRGGETGELFF
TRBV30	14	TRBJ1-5	CAWSWAGGNQPQHF
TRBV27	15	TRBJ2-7	CASSPRTRILDEQYF
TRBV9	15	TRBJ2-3	CASSADRGPTHTQYF
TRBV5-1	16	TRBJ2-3	CASSLGLDSSTDTQYF
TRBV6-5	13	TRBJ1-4	CASSRGSNEKLFF
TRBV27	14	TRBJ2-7	CASSFSGSSYEQYF
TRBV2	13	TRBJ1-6	CASSTGSRSPLHF
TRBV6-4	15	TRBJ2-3	CASSDRAGSADTQYF
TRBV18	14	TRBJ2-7	CASSSAAAAYEQYF
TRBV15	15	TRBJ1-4	CATSAKRDSPSVMFF
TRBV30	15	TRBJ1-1	CAWSPRTGRDTEAFF
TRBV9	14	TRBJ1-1	CASNTGGGGTEAFF
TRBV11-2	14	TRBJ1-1	CASSTGTLNTEAFF
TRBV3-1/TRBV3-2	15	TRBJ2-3	CASSQGLAGSDTQYF
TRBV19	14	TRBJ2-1	CASGPGGTWPEQFF
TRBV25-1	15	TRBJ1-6	CASSASGQGHSPLHF
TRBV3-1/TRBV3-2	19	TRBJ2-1	CASSQDRGTGGYRYNEQFF
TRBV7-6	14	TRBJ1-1	CASSLAHRDTEAFF
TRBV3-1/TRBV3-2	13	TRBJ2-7	CASSQADSYEQYF
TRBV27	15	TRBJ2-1	CASSPIAGGLLEQFF
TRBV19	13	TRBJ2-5	CASSLRGGETQYF
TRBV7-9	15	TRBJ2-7	CASSPRLAGRYEQYF
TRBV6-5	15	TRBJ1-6	CASSYGTDHNSPLHF
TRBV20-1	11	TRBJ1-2	CSASPGYGYTF
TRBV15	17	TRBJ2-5	CATSRDLRTGGEETQYF
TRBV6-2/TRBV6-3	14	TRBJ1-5	CASSTQGSNQPQHF
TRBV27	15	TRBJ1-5	CASSSLRNSNQPQHF
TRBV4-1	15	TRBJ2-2	CASSQYSGDTGELFF
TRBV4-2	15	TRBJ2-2	CASTDMGQNTGELFF
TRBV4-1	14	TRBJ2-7	CASSQPGQSYEQYF
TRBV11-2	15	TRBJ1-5	CASSTQGGSNQPQHF
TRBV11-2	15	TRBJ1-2	CASSLVPGGVYGYTF
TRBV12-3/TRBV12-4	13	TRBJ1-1	CASSATENTEAFF
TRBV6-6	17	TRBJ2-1	CASSPTGTSASYNEQFF
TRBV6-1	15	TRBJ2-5	CASSERAGEQETQYF
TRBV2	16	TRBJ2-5	CASSDGSLGPQETQYF